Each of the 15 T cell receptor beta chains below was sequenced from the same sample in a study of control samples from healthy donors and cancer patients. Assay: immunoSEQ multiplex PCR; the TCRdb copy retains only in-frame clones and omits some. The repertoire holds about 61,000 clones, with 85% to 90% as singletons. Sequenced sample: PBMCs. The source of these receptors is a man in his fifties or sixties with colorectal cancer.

CDR3 loop: CASSLNLGQIGYEQYF. The CDR3 region has the DNA TGTGCCAGCAGTTTAAATCTGGGACAAATCGGCTACGAGCAGTACTTC. The chain employs TRBV28 and TRBJ2-7, with a possible D match to TRBD1 (6 bases). The CDR3 sequence is 16 residues long. CDR1 MDHEN and CDR2 SYDVKM come from the germline V gene. Trimming took off 2 bases at V and 3 bases at J, with 17 bases between the two ends.

CDR3 sequence: CATSKRRDRRAQETQYF. In DNA form, the CDR3 reads TGTGCCACCAGCAAAAGGAGAGACCGAAGGGCTCAAGAGACCCAGTACTTC. V gene TRBV15 combines with J gene TRBJ2-5; D is ambiguous. Germline values: CDR1 LNHNV, CDR2 YYDKDF (reference sequence). V shed 4 bases and J shed 2 bases, with 20 bases lying between them. The CDR3 contains 17 residues. The full variable domain, with the rest looked up from reference TRBV15 and TRBJ2-5, is DAMVIQNPRYQVTQFGKPVTLSCSQTLNHNVMYWYQQKSSQAPKLLFHYYDKDFNNEADTPDNFQSRRPNTSFCFLDIRSPGLGDTAMYLCATSKRRDRRAQETQYFGPGTRLLVL.

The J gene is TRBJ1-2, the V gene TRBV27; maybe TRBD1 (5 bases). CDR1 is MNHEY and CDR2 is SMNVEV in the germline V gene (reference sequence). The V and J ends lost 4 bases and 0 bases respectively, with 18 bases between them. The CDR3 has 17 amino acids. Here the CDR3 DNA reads TGTGCCAGCAGTTCCCGGGGCAGGGTGTCGGCTAACTATGGCTACACCTTC. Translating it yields CASSSRGRVSANYGYTF.

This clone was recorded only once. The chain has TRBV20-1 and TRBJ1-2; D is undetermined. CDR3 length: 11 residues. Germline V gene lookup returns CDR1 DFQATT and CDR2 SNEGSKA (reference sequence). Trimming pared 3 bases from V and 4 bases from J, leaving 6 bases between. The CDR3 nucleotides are TGCAGTGCTAGCGATCCCTATGGCTACACCTTC. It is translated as CSASDPYGYTF.

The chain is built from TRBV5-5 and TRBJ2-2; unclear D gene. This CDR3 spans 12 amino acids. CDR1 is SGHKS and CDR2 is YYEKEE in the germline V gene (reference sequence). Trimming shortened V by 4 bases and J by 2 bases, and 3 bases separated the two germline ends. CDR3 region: CASSRNTGELFF. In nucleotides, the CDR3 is TGTGCCAGCAGCAGAAACACCGGGGAGCTGTTTTTT.

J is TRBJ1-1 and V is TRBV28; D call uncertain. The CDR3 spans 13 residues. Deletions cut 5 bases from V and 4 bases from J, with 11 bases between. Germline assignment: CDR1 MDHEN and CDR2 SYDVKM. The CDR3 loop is CASSLGRITEAFF. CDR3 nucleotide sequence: TGTGCCAGCAGTCTAGGACGGATCACTGAAGCTTTCTTT.

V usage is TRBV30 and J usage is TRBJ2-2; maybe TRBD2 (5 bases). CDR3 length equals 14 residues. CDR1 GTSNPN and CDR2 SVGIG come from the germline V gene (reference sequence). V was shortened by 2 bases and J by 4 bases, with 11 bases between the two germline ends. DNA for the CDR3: TGTGCCTGGAGTCGGAATGCGGGCACCGGGGAGCTGTTTTTT. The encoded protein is CAWSRNAGTGELFF.

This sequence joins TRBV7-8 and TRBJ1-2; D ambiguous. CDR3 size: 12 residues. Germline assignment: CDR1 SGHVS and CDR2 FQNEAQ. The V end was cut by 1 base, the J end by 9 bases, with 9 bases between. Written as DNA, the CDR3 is TGTGCCAGCAGCTTAGTGGACGGTAGCTACACCTTC. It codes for CASSLVDGSYTF.

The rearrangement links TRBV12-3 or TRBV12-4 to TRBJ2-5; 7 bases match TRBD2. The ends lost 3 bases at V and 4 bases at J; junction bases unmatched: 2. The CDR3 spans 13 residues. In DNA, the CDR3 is TGTGCCAGCAGTTTTGTAGCGGGAGAGACCCAGTACTTC. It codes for CASSFVAGETQYF.

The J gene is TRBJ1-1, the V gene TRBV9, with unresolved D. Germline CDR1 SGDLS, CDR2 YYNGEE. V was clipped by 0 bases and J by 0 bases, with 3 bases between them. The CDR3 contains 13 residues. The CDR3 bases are TGTGCCAGCAGCGTAGACTTGAACACTGAAGCTTTCTTT. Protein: CASSVDLNTEAFF.

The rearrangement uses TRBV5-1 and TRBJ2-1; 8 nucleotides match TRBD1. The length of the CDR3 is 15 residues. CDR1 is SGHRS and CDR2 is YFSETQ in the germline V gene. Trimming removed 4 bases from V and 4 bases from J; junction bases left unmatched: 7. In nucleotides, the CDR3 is TGCGCCAGCAGCGCTGGACAGGGAAGGTACAATGAGCAGTTCTTC. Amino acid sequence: CASSAGQGRYNEQFF.

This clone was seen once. The CDR3 here is CAIGRGRDYGYTF. CDR3 DNA sequence: TGTGCCATCGGACGGGGGCGAGACTATGGCTACACCTTC. This chain connects TRBV2 to TRBJ1-2, with a possible D match to TRBD1 (6 bases). The CDR3 is made up of 13 amino acids. V lost 10 bases, J lost 3 bases, and 15 bases lay in between. Germline V gene data show CDR1 as SNHLY and CDR2 as FYNNEI. Full variable domain (outside the CDR3, taken from reference TRBV2 and TRBJ1-2): EPEVTQTPSHQVTQMGQEVILRCVPISNHLYFYWYRQILGQKVEFLVSFYNNEISEKSEIFDDQFSVERPDGSNFTLKIRSTKLEDSAMYFCAIGRGRDYGYTFGSGTRLTVV.

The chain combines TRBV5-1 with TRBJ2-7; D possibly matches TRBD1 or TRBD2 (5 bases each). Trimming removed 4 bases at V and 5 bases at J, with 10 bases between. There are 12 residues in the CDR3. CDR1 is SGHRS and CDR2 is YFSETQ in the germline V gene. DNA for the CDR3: TGCGCCAGCAGCATGGGGGTCAACGAGCAGTACTTC. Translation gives CASSMGVNEQYF.

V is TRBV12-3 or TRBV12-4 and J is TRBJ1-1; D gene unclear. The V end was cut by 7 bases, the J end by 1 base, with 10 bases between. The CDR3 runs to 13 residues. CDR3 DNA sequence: TGTGCCAGCACCCTCAGTGAGAACACTGAAGCTTTCTTT. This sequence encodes CASTLSENTEAFF.

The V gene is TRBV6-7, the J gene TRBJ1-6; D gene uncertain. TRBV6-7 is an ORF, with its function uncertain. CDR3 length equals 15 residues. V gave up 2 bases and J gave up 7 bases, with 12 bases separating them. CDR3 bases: TGTGCCAGCAGTTACCCCCTCGGAACGAATTCACCCCTCCACTTT. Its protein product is CASSYPLGTNSPLHF.